The 12 T cell receptor beta chains in this list originate from one sample, sequenced in a study of cytomegalovirus exposure and HLA in healthy donors. The PCR ran on 60 Vbeta and 13 Jbeta primers. Some clones are missing from TCRdb's copy, which holds only in-frame ones; the method was immunoSEQ multiplex PCR. This sample carries about 96,000 clones, 65% to 80% of them seen once, and the ten largest clones take 2.5% to 3.5%. The sample consisted of PBMCs. Receptors were obtained from a female donor in good health and CMV-seropositive.

The chain joins TRBV28 to TRBJ1-5, with 7 bases identical to TRBD1. CDR1 and CDR2 (germline): MDHEN, SYDVKM. V shed 3 bases and J 2 bases; nucleotides not matched to a gene: 4. The CDR3 sequence is 15 residues long. The CDR3 nucleotides read TGTGCCAGCAGTTTTTCCGACAGGGGCAATCAGCCCCAGCATTTT. Protein: CASSFSDRGNQPQHF.

This clone was detected only once. The V gene is TRBV7-2, the J gene TRBJ1-5; 7 bases agree with TRBD1. The CDR3 contains 15 residues. The ends lost 2 bases at V and 3 bases at J; junction bases unmatched: 4. Germline lookup yields CDR1 SGHTA and CDR2 FQGNSA. CDR3: CASSLRTGHNQPQHF. The CDR3 bases are TGTGCCAGCAGCTTAAGGACAGGCCACAATCAGCCCCAGCATTTT.

CDR3 nucleotides: TGTGCCAGCAGCCTTACAGGAGACACCTACGAGCAGTACTTC. It encodes CASSLTGDTYEQYF. The V call is TRBV28, the J call TRBJ2-7; D perhaps matches TRBD1 (5 bases). CDR3 length equals 14 residues. Trimming shortened V by 6 bases and J by 2 bases, and 14 bases separated the two germline ends. In germline, CDR1 is MDHEN, CDR2 SYDVKM.

This clone appeared once. The chain is built from TRBV6-6 and TRBJ1-6; D gene ambiguous. The ends were cut back, 6 bases at V and 6 bases at J, with 15 bases in the middle. This CDR3 contains 15 residues. From germline, CDR1 is MNHNY and CDR2 SVGAGI (reference sequence). CDR3 residues: CASSSGGSGNSPLHF. The CDR3 DNA reads TGTGCCAGCAGCTCTGGTGGTTCGGGTAATTCACCCCTCCACTTT.

The V call is TRBV19, the J call TRBJ1-5; 9 nucleotides match TRBD1. The junction had 5 bases not matched to a gene; V was cut back by 7 bases and J by 7 bases. Per germline, CDR1 LNHDA and CDR2 SQIVND (reference sequence). This CDR3 region has 13 residues. Here the CDR3 reads CASKDRGSQPQHF. CDR3 DNA: TGTGCCAGTAAGGACAGGGGAAGCCAGCCCCAGCATTTT.

The J gene is TRBJ1-1, the V gene TRBV29-1; 10 nucleotides agree with TRBD1. The CDR3 is 15 residues long. Germline values: CDR1 SQVTM, CDR2 ANQGSEA. J was trimmed by 5 bases and V by 6 bases; bases with no gene match: 12. The CDR3 DNA reads TGCAGCGTAACACCGGGACAGGGGTTAGGGACTGAAGCTTTCTTT. Encoded protein: CSVTPGQGLGTEAFF. The entire variable domain, with the rest obtained from reference TRBV29-1 and TRBJ1-1, is as follows: SAVISQKPSRDICQRGTSLTIQCQVDSQVTMMFWYRQQPGQSLTLIATANQGSEATYESGFVIDKFPISRPNLTFSTLTVSNMSPEDSSIYLCSVTPGQGLGTEAFFGQGTRLTVV.

This rearrangement joins TRBV28 to TRBJ1-2; 7 bases fit TRBD1. This CDR3 is 14 amino acids long. The germline V gene encodes CDR1 MDHEN and CDR2 SYDVKM. After removal of 4 bases from V and 7 bases from J, the junction contained 9 bases not matched to a gene. The CDR3 DNA is TGTGCCAGCAGTTCCGAGGGGGCGCTTCGTGGCTACACCTTC. It encodes CASSSEGALRGYTF.

This chain links TRBV6-6 with TRBJ2-1, with D perhaps matching TRBD2 (6 bases). The CDR3 contains 15 residues. Trimming cost V 2 bases and J 4 bases, with 12 bases left between them. Per the germline V gene, CDR1 is MNHNY and CDR2 is SVGAGI (reference sequence). The CDR3 DNA reads TGTGCCAGCAGTTACGGGCCGGGAGCGTACAATGAGCAGTTCTTC. Translating gives CASSYGPGAYNEQFF.

This clone occurred a few times. This chain uses TRBV19 with TRBJ1-5; no firm D call. The CDR3 length is 16 residues. V was shortened by 9 bases and J by 4 bases, with 22 bases between the two germline ends. The V gene's germline CDR1 is LNHDA and CDR2 SQIVND (reference sequence). CDR3 loop: CASNQEDPRRNQPQHF. The DNA for the CDR3 is TGTGCCAGCAATCAGGAAGACCCGAGAAGGAATCAGCCCCAGCATTTT.

The chain employs TRBV29-1 and TRBJ2-2, with 11 nucleotides matching TRBD1. Trimming at V came to 6 bases and at J to 3 bases, leaving 6 bases not matched to a gene. The CDR3 sequence is 15 residues long. Germline V gives CDR1 SQVTM, CDR2 ANQGSEA. Here the CDR3 reads CSVAGQGAYTGELFF. CDR3 bases: TGCAGCGTGGCCGGACAGGGGGCGTACACCGGGGAGCTGTTTTTT.

This clone has more than one count but fewer than ten. The chain is built from TRBV6-1 and TRBJ2-1; weak D call: TRBD2 (6 bases). CDR3 length equals 14 residues. CDR1 is MNHNS and CDR2 is SASEGT in the germline V gene. V was shortened by 8 bases and J by 0 bases, with 11 bases between the two germline ends. The CDR3 loop is CASGEEGSYNEQFF. The DNA of the CDR3 is TGTGCCAGCGGCGAGGAGGGCTCCTACAATGAGCAGTTCTTC.

CDR3 DNA: TGCAGCGTTGAAGGAAGTCAGGGGGCGACTCTCCGCTATGGCTACACCTTC. This codes for CSVEGSQGATLRYGYTF. The chain links TRBV29-1 to TRBJ1-2; 8 nucleotides line up with TRBD1. CDR1 SQVTM and CDR2 ANQGSEA come from the germline V gene. This CDR3 has 17 residues. The ends lost 1 base at V and 4 bases at J; junction bases unmatched: 14.